This TCR beta chain was retrieved from a study of T cells in Graves' hyperthyroidism and ophthalmopathy. Amplified TCR beta CDR3 regions came from RNA transcripts. First-round RT-PCR targeting the TCR CDR3 was performed with the HTBI primer set. TCRdb reprocessed the multiplex PCR reads with MiXCR, giving one entry per CDR3 protein. The table lists around 700,000 distinct CDR3 sequences, around 19% of them singletons. Germline loops: CDR1 LGHDT, CDR2 YNNKEL (reference sequence). CDR3 length equals 14 residues. V lost 1 base to trimming and J lost 4 bases, with 11 bases between them. This clonotype was counted ten times or more.

This chain links TRBV3-1 with TRBJ2-7; D gene unclear. The specimen was blood. This sequence originates from a woman between 45 and 60 years old with Graves' hyperthyroidism that later progressed to Graves' ophthalmopathy. As DNA, the CDR3 is TGTGCCAGCAGCCAAGTCCCGGAAGTATACGAGCAGTACTTC. This codes for CASSQVPEVYEQYF.